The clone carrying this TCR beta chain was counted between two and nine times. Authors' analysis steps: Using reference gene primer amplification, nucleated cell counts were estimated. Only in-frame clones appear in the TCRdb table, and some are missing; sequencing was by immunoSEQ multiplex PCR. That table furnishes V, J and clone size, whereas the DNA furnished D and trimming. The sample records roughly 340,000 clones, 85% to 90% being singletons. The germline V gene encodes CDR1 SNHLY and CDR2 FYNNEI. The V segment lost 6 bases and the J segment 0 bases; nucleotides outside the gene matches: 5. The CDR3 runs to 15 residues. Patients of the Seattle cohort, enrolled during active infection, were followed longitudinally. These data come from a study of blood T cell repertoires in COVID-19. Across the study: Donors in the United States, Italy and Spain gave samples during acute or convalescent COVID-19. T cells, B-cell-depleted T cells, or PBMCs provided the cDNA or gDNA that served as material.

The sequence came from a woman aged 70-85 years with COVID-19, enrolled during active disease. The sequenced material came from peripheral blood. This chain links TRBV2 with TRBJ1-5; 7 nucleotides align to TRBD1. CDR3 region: CASRGGQNSNQPQHF. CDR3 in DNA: TGTGCCAGCAGGGGGGGACAGAATAGCAATCAGCCCCAGCATTTT.